This TCR beta chain is drawn from a study of identical twins. Losses at the gene ends were 4 bases for V and 3 bases for J; bases not matched to a gene: 6. This CDR3 is 14 amino acids long. This clonotype came up a few times. TCRdb ran MiXCR on the 5' RACE reads and lists one entry per CDR3 protein. The sample consists of 690,000 or so distinct CDR3 sequences, 8.6% of them appearing once. A further study also used this sample, focusing on yellow fever vaccine responses in identical twins.

This sequence was found in a woman aged 18-35 years in good health. The sample taken for sequencing was PBMCs. This chain connects TRBV12-3 or TRBV12-4 to TRBJ2-7; 7 bases match TRBD2. CDR3 DNA: TGTGCCAGCAGTTGGTCTAGCGGCGTCTACGAGCAGTACTTC. Protein sequence: CASSWSSGVYEQYF.